This T cell receptor (beta chain) was profiled in a study of shared clonotypes between healthy human individuals. Donors, healthy HIV-negative adults, lacked recent acute infections or vaccinations. The investigators split CD4+ cells into a CD45RA+ naive subset and a CD45RA-negative memory subset. Original data processing: Quality scores were absent from the junction-only immunoSEQ sequences, so filtering differed. Generated by immunoSEQ multiplex PCR, the TCRdb table keeps only in-frame clones and is missing some. That table is the source of V, J and clone size, and D and trimming were worked out from the DNA. The table includes over a million clones, about 98% detected once. Germline CDR1 is SGHVS and CDR2 is FQNEAQ. V shed 5 bases, J shed 5 bases, and the junction held 10 bases outside the gene matches. The CDR3 runs to 15 residues.

The sequence was obtained from a man aged 30-40 years in good health. Sequencing was done on a sample of naive CD4+ T cells sorted from blood. Subset here: CD45RA+ positively selected. The J gene is TRBJ2-5, the V gene TRBV7-8; 8 nucleotides agree with TRBD2. DNA of the CDR3: TGTGCCAGCAGCGCCCGGGGGGGGCTGAGGGAGACCCAGTACTTC. Its translation: CASSARGGLRETQYF.